These T cell receptor beta chains were read from a single sample in a study of T cells after yellow fever vaccination. From the 5' RACE reads, TCRdb called clonotypes with MiXCR, one entry per CDR3 protein. The repertoire holds under 80,000 distinct CDR3 sequences, with less than 8.5% as singletons. Sequenced material: CD8+ T cells sorted from PBMCs, taken 15 days after the yellow fever booster vaccination. The receptors were sampled from a young man who received the YFV17D yellow fever vaccine. Both conserved end residues are part of each CDR3. Each record gives: V gene, clone size, D gene, CDR3 length, J gene, CDR3 DNA, CDR3 protein. D genes are given only for firm matches. Expanded clones get a size class; other rows say once, few or many, or leave the size out.

TRBV20-1	few	.	13	TRBJ1-2	TGCAGTGCTAGAGACCGGGAATCAACTGGCTACACCTTC	CSARDRESTGYTF
TRBV25-1	many	.	13	TRBJ1-2	TGTGCCAGCAGTGTGTATCCGGGTAGCGGCTACACCTTC	CASSVYPGSGYTF
TRBV4-3	many	.	13	TRBJ2-7	TGCGCCAGCAGCCATTCGGACAGCTACGAGCAGTACTTC	CASSHSDSYEQYF
TRBV7-2	few	.	14	TRBJ1-2	TGTGCCAGCACCTGGGGGGGGGCTAGGTATGGCTACACCTTC	CASTWGGARYGYTF
TRBV25-1	many	TRBD2	17	TRBJ2-1	TGTGCCAGCAGTGAATTTGGGCTAGCGGGAGCCGGCAATGAGCAGTTCTTC	CASSEFGLAGAGNEQFF
TRBV29-1	many	TRBD2	15	TRBJ2-3	TGCAGCGTCGAGACGGCTAGCGGGACCACAGATACGCAGTATTTT	CSVETASGTTDTQYF
TRBV30	many	.	15	TRBJ2-1	TGTGCCTGGAGCCCCGTTTTAGGACACCAAATGGAGCAGTTCTTC	CAWSPVLGHQMEQFF
TRBV7-6	many	.	15	TRBJ2-2	TGTGCCAGCAGCCCCGCCGGGACCCACACCGGGGAGCTGTTTTTT	CASSPAGTHTGELFF
TRBV2	many	.	17	TRBJ2-6	TGTGCCAGCAGCCAAGACCCCACTTGGGTAGGGGCCAACGTCCTGACTTTC	CASSQDPTWVGANVLTF
TRBV7-9	many	.	15	TRBJ2-3	TGTGCCAGCAGCTCCCCCCCGGCCCTGCCGGATACGCAGTATTTT	CASSSPPALPDTQYF
TRBV24-1	many	TRBD1	13	TRBJ1-5	TGTGCCACCAGTGATGGGACAGGCCGACCCCAGCATTTT	CATSDGTGRPQHF
TRBV9	.	.	13	TRBJ2-7	TGTGCCAGCAGCGTAGTGCCAGCCTACGAGCAGTACTTC	CASSVVPAYEQYF
TRBV28	.	TRBD2	13	TRBJ2-7	TGTGCCATGGGCCCGGGGGGGGTGGGCGAGCAGTACTTC	CAMGPGGVGEQYF
TRBV10-2	few	TRBD2	14	TRBJ2-7	TGCGCCAGCAGTGATAACGGGAGGCGGTACGAGCAGTACTTC	CASSDNGRRYEQYF
TRBV6-2/TRBV6-3	many	TRBD2	17	TRBJ2-5	TGTGCCAGCAGTTACTCGGTTCGGGCTAGCGGGACTGAGACCCAGTACTTC	CASSYSVRASGTETQYF
TRBV30	.	.	11	TRBJ2-7	TGTGCCTGGAGTGGGCAATCCGAGCAGTACTTC	CAWSGQSEQYF
TRBV20-1	many	.	15	TRBJ2-7	TGCAGTGCCATAGACGGGACCCTGAGCTCCTACGAGCAGTACTTC	CSAIDGTLSSYEQYF
TRBV27	many	.	13	TRBJ2-1	TGTGCCAGCAGTTTGACACGGATCAATGAGCAGTTCTTC	CASSLTRINEQFF
TRBV4-3	.	.	19	TRBJ2-5	TGCGCCAGCAGCCAATCCTGGAATGTGAGGGGCTTCCAACGAGAGACCCAGTACTTC	CASSQSWNVRGFQRETQYF
TRBV6-2/TRBV6-3	many	.	12	TRBJ2-1	TGTGCCAGCAGTTACAACGACAATGAGCAGTTCTTC	CASSYNDNEQFF
TRBV19	few	TRBD2	14	TRBJ2-1	TGTGCCACTGCCATACTAGCGACCGACAATGAGCAGTTCTTC	CATAILATDNEQFF
TRBV9	many	.	16	TRBJ2-1	TGTGCCAGCAGCGGATCCTCCAGGCTAGTAAATATTGAGCAGTTCTTC	CASSGSSRLVNIEQFF
TRBV27	many	.	11	TRBJ2-2	TGTGCCAGCAGCCCGGGGGGGGAGCTGTTTTTT	CASSPGGELFF
TRBV6-1	many	.	17	TRBJ2-3	TGTGCCAGCAGTGGAGTGAGGAGGTCTTCTGTCACAGATACGCAGTATTTT	CASSGVRRSSVTDTQYF
TRBV20-1	many	.	14	TRBJ1-2	TGCAGTGCTAGTTTCAGAGACAATCCCTATGGCTACACCTTC	CSASFRDNPYGYTF
TRBV6-2/TRBV6-3	many	TRBD2	18	TRBJ2-3	TGTGCCAGCAGCACAGGACTAGCGGGAGTGTACCCCGCAGATACGCAGTATTTT	CASSTGLAGVYPADTQYF
TRBV12-3/TRBV12-4	many	.	15	TRBJ2-1	TGTGCCAGCAGTTTAAGGGAGGCCTTTTCCAATGAGCAGTTCTTC	CASSLREAFSNEQFF
TRBV20-1	many	.	13	TRBJ2-5	TGCAGTGCTAGTATCGGCAGTCGTTGGGCCCAGTACTTC	CSASIGSRWAQYF
TRBV10-2	many	.	12	TRBJ2-7	TGCGCCAGCAGTGATCCGGGGTACGAGCAGTACTTC	CASSDPGYEQYF
TRBV6-5	many	TRBD1	15	TRBJ2-5	TGTGCCAGCAGTTACTCGGGACAGGAGAAAGAGACCCAGTACTTC	CASSYSGQEKETQYF
TRBV6-4	many	.	13	TRBJ2-2	TGTGCCAGCAGTGACCCGGACACCGGGGAGCTGTTTTTT	CASSDPDTGELFF
TRBV12-3/TRBV12-4	many	.	12	TRBJ2-1	TGTGCCAGCAGTTTAGCGGTCGCTGAGCAGTTCTTC	CASSLAVAEQFF
TRBV27	many	TRBD1	15	TRBJ2-1	TGTGCCAGCAGTTCCTCCGGGACAGGGGATGATGAGCAGTTCTTC	CASSSSGTGDDEQFF
TRBV9	many	.	16	TRBJ2-7	TGTGCCAGCAGCGTAGTTGCAGAGGGAGTGCTGGACGAGCAGTACTTT	CASSVVAEGVLDEQYF
TRBV7-9	.	.	15	TRBJ2-5	TGTGCCAGCAGCGAGGGGTGGGGCAACCAAGAGACCCAGTACTTC	CASSEGWGNQETQYF
TRBV7-2	many	TRBD2	15	TRBJ2-1	TGTGCCAGCAGCTTAGGGGAGACTAGCGGCAATGAGCAGTTCTTC	CASSLGETSGNEQFF
TRBV29-1	many	.	13	TRBJ2-7	TGCAGCGTTGTGGTTTCTTACTCCTACGAGCAGTACTTC	CSVVVSYSYEQYF
TRBV27	.	TRBD2	15	TRBJ2-6	TGTGCCAGCAGTTCCGGACTAGCTGGGGCCAACGTCCTGACTTTC	CASSSGLAGANVLTF
TRBV24-1	many	TRBD2	14	TRBJ2-1	TGTGCCACCGGCAGGACTAGCGGGAGGAATGAGCAGTTCTTC	CATGRTSGRNEQFF
TRBV6-1	many	.	14	TRBJ2-1	TGTGCCAGCAGGGACACAGGGAGCTACAATGAGCAGTTCTTC	CASRDTGSYNEQFF
TRBV30	few	.	12	TRBJ2-3	TGTGCCTGGGGACCTGGGGACGATACGCAGTATTTT	CAWGPGDDTQYF
TRBV29-1	many	.	13	TRBJ1-5	TGCAGCGTTGGCAGTTCCAGGTATCAGCCCCAGCATTTT	CSVGSSRYQPQHF
TRBV7-6	many	TRBD2	14	TRBJ2-1	TGTGCCAGCAGCAAAGGACTAGGAGGGAATGAGCAGTTCTTC	CASSKGLGGNEQFF
TRBV4-3	many	.	16	TRBJ2-3	TGCGCCAGCAGCCAAGTCTGGGGGGCGCCTAGGGATACGCAGTATTTT	CASSQVWGAPRDTQYF
TRBV2	many	.	12	TRBJ2-2	TGTGCCAGCAGCCAGGTCTCCGGGGAGCTGTTTTTT	CASSQVSGELFF
TRBV7-2	many	TRBD2	17	TRBJ2-1	TGTGCCAGCAGCAAACTAGCGGGAGTATTTACTTACAATGAGCAGTTCTTC	CASSKLAGVFTYNEQFF
TRBV6-5	many	.	13	TRBJ2-7	TGTGCCACCACGGGGGGCGTAGGTTACGAGCAGTACTTC	CATTGGVGYEQYF
TRBV28	many	.	11	TRBJ2-3	TGTGCCAGCAGTTTAACAGATACGCAGTATTTT	CASSLTDTQYF
TRBV7-2	many	TRBD1	17	TRBJ2-1	TGTGCCAGCAGCTTATTATGGAGACAGGGCTTCCCCAATGAGCAGTTCTTC	CASSLLWRQGFPNEQFF
TRBV6-1	many	TRBD1	15	TRBJ2-7	TGTGCCAGCAGTCGACAGGGGCTAGGCACCTACGAGCAGTACTTC	CASSRQGLGTYEQYF
TRBV5-4	few	TRBD1	18	TRBJ2-1	TGTGCCAGCTCCCCGGGACAGGGGGAGACTAGGTTAGGCAATGAGCAGTTCTTC	CASSPGQGETRLGNEQFF
TRBV27	many	.	15	TRBJ1-1	TGTGCCAGCACCCCCTTACCGTTTCGGGCCACTGAAGCTTTCTTT	CASTPLPFRATEAFF
TRBV6-6	many	.	12	TRBJ2-7	TGTGCCACCTCCGAATCTACCTACGAGCAGTACTTC	CATSESTYEQYF
TRBV7-8	many	TRBD2	15	TRBJ2-3	TGTGCCAGCTGGATTAGCGGGAGTGGCACAGATACGCAGTATTTT	CASWISGSGTDTQYF
TRBV4-1	few	.	15	TRBJ2-7	TGCGCCAGCAGCCAAGCTGTCCCTTTCGGGGGCGAGCAGTACTTC	CASSQAVPFGGEQYF
TRBV6-1	many	.	13	TRBJ2-5	TGTGCCAGCAACCCGGGACACGAGGAGACCCAGTACTTC	CASNPGHEETQYF
TRBV11-2	many	.	18	TRBJ2-1	TGTGCCAGCAGCCCAACCCCCCGCGGGGCACTGACCTACAATGAGCAGTTCTTC	CASSPTPRGALTYNEQFF
TRBV20-1	.	TRBD1	16	TRBJ1-5	TGCAGTGCTACATGGTCCGGACAGGGTGAGGCTCAGCCCCAGCATTTT	CSATWSGQGEAQPQHF
TRBV6-5	.	.	14	TRBJ2-5	TGTGCCAGCGGCTCGAGGGCGTGGAGGGAGACCCAGTACTTC	CASGSRAWRETQYF